This TCR beta chain was sequenced during a study of CD8+CD57+ T cells in acquired aplastic anemia. Whole-study context: The average for DNA from sorted CD4+ and CD8+ cells was around 3.4 ug.

CDR1 and CDR2 from the germline V gene are SQVTM and ANQGSEA. Trimming took 4 bases from V and 0 from J, leaving 10 bases between them. The CDR3 sequence is 13 residues long. In patients chosen for sequencing, flow cytometry had shown CD8+CD57+ cell expansion. The patients all had a severe acquired aplastic anemia diagnosis. Genomic DNA served as template for TCR beta VDJ and CDR3 profiling. One entry per CDR3 protein, called by TCRdb with MiXCR from the reads. The table includes under 200,000 distinct CDR3 sequences, less than 50% detected once. The sample holds one count of this clonotype. The sequence came from a human donor with aplastic anemia. The genes are TRBV29-1 and TRBJ2-7; D not resolved. The sample taken for sequencing was sorted CD4+, CD8+, or CD8+CD57+ T cells (not recorded which) from PBMCs. CDR3 protein: CSVVLGNSYEQYF. Written as DNA, the CDR3 is TGCAGCGTTGTACTGGGAAACTCCTACGAGCAGTACTTC.